A single T cell receptor beta chain is shown here with its context. As yet, its antigen is unknown. This CDR3 is built from 18 residues. Germline V gene lookup returns CDR1 LGHNA and CDR2 YSLEER. J lost 3 bases, V lost 4 bases, and 9 bases had no gene match. The data belong to a study of graft-versus-host responses after intestinal transplantation. Study overall: Multivisceral, liver-intestinal, or isolated intestinal grafts went to recipients. Every recipient underwent anti-thymocyte globulin induction, then tacrolimus and steroids for two to four years. The study, taken as a whole, reports: There were GvH clones found in recipient marrow, and some of them appeared first in ileum or blood. Allografts carried high graft-versus-host to host-versus-graft clonal ratios in patients having graft-donor T cell macrochimerism.

Here immunoSEQ multiplex PCR was the method, and the copy in TCRdb shows in-frame clones only, minus some. The sample yields 70,000 to 95,000 clones, approximately 92% seen once. Source: unstimulated CD8+ T cells sorted from spleen or lymph node cells, taken before transplant. The sequence came from a human donor who was the organ donor for an intestinal transplant. V is TRBV4-3 and J is TRBJ2-2; 12 bases line up with TRBD2. For the CDR3, the DNA is TGCGCCAGCAGCCCGGGACTAGCGGGCGAAGACGACACCGGGGAGCTGTTTTTT. It is translated as CASSPGLAGEDDTGELFF.